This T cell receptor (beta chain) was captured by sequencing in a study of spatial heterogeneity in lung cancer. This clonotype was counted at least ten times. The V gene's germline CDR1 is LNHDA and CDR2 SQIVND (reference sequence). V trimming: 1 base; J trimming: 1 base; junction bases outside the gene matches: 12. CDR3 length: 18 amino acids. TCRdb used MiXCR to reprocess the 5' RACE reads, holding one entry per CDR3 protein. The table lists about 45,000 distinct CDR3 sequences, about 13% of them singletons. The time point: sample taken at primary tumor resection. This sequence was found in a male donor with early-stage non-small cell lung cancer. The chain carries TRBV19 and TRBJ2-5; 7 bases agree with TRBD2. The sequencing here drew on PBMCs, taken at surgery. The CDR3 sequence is CASSIALREHTRQETQYF. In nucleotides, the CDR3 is TGTGCCAGTAGTATAGCTCTGCGGGAGCACACACGCCAAGAGACCCAGTACTTC.